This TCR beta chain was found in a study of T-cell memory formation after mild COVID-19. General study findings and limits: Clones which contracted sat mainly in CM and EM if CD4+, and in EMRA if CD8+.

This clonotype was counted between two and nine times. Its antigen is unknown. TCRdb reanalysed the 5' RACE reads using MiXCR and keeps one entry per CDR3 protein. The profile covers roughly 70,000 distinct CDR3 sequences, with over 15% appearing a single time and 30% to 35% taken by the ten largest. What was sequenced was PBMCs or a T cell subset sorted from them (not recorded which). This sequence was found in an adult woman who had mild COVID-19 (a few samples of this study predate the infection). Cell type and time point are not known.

CDR3 amino acids: CATSTRQLQPQHF. CDR3 DNA sequence: TGTGCCACCAGCACGAGACAGCTCCAGCCCCAGCATTTT. V is TRBV15 and J is TRBJ1-5; D might be TRBD1 (5 bases). The V gene lost 4 bases and the J gene lost 7 bases, with 11 bases spanning the gap. CDR1 and CDR2 from the germline V gene are LNHNV and YYDKDF (reference sequence). CDR3 length: 13 residues.